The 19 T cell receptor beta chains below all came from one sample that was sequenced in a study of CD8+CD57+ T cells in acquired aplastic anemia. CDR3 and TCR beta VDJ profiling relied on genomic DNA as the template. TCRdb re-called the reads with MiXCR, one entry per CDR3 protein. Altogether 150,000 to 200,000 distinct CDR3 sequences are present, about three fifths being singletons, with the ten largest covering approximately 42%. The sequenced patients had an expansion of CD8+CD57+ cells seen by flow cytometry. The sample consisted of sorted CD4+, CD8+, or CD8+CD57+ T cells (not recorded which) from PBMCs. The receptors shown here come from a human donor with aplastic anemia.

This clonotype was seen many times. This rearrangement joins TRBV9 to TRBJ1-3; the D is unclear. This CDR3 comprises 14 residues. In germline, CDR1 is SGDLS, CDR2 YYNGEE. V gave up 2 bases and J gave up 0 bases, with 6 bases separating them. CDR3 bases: TGTGCCAGCAGCGTTGGTAGCTCTGGAAACACCATATATTTT. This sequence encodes CASSVGSSGNTIYF.

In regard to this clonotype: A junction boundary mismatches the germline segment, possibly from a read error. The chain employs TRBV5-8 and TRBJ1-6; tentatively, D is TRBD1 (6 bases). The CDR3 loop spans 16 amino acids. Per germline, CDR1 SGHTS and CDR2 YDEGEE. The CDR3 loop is CASSPYLTGRKSPPHF. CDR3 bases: TGTGCCAGCAGCCCCTATCTTACAGGGAGGAAATCACCCCCCCACTTT.

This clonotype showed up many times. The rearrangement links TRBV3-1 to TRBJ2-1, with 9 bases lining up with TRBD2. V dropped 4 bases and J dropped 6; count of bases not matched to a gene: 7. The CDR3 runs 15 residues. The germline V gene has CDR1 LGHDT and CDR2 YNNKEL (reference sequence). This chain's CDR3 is CASSPTGLALNEQFF. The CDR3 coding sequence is TGTGCCAGCAGCCCCACCGGACTAGCGCTCAATGAGCAGTTCTTC.

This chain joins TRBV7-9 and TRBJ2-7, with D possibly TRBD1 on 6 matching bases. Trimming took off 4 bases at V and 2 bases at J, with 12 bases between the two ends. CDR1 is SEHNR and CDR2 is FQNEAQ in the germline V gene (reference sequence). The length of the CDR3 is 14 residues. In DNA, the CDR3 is TGTGCCAGCAGCTCCAGGGGACCAGCCTACGAGCAGTACTTC. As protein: CASSSRGPAYEQYF.

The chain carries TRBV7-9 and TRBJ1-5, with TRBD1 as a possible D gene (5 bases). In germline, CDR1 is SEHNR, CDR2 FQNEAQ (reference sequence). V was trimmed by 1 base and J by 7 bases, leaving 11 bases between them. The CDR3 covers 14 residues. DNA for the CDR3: TGTGCCAGCAGCTTAGGTCAGGGTCAGCAGCCCCAGCATTTT. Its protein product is CASSLGQGQQPQHF.

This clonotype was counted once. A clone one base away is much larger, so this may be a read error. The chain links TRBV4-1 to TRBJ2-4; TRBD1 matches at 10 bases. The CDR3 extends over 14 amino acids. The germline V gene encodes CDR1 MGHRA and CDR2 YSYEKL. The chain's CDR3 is CTSSPKTGGYIQYF. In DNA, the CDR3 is TGCACCAGCAGCCCTAAGACAGGGGGCTACATTCAGTACTTC.

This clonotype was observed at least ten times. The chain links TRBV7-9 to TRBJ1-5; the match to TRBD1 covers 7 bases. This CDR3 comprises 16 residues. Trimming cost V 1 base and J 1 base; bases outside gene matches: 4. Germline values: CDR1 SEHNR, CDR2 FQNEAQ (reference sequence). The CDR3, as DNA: TGTGCCAGCAGCTTAGGCCAGGGGGAGAGCAATCAGCCCCAGCATTTT. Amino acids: CASSLGQGESNQPQHF. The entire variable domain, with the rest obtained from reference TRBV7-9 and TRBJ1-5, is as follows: DTGVSQNPRHKITKRGQNVTFRCDPISEHNRLYWYRQTLGQGPEFLTYFQNEAQLEKSRLLSDRFSAERPKGSFSTLEIQRTEQGDSAMYLCASSLGQGESNQPQHFGDGTRLSIL.

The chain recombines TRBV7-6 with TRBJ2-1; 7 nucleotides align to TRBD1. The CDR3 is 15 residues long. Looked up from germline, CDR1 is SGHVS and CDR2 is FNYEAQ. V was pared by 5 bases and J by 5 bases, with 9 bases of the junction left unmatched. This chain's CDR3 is CASSPGQARNNEQFF. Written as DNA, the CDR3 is TGTGCCAGCAGCCCCGGACAGGCTCGTAACAATGAGCAGTTCTTC.

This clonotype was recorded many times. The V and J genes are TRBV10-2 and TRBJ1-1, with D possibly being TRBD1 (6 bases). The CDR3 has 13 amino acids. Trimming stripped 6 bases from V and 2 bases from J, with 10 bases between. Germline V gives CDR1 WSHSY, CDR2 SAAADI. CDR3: CASSPQGNTEAFF. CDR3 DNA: TGCGCCAGCAGCCCACAGGGTAACACTGAAGCTTTCTTT.

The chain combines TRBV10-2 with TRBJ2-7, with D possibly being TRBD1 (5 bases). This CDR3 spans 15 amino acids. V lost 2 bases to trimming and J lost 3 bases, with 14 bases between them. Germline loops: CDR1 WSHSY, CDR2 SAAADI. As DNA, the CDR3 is TGCGCCAGCAGTGAGAGGGGTAGCATGGACTACGAGCAGTACTTC. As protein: CASSERGSMDYEQYF.

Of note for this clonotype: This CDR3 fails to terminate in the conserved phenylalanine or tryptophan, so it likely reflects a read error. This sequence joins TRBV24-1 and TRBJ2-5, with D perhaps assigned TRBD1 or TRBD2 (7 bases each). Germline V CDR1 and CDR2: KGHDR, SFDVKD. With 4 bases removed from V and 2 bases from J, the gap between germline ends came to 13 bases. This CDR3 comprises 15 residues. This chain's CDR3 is CATSDRGGGQETQYL. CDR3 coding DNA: TGTGCCACCAGTGACAGGGGGGGTGGACAAGAGACCCAGTACCTC.

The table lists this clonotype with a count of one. CDR3 sequence: CASSLVPGSSPLHF. For the CDR3, the DNA is TGTGCCAGTAGTCTGGTCCCCGGCAGTTCACCCCTCCACTTT. The chain couples TRBV19 to TRBJ1-6; D is ambiguous. Trimming took off 5 bases at V and 9 bases at J, with 14 bases between the two ends. The CDR3 runs 14 residues. The germline V gene encodes CDR1 LNHDA and CDR2 SQIVND (reference sequence).

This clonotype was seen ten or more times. This chain's CDR3 is CASSRLSGNTIYF. CDR3 DNA: TGTGCCAGCAGCAGGTTATCTGGAAACACCATATATTTT. The chain recombines TRBV5-4 with TRBJ1-3, with D uncertain. The CDR3 runs 13 residues. In germline, CDR1 is SGHNT, CDR2 YYREEE (reference sequence). The germline V and J ends were trimmed by 4 bases and 1 base, with 6 bases remaining between them.

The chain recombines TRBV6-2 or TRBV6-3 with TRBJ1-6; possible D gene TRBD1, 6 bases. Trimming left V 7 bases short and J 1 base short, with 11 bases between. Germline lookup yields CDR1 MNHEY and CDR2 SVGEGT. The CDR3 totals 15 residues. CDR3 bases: TGTGCCAGCACCATAGGGGGTTCCTATAATTCACCCCTCCACTTT. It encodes CASTIGGSYNSPLHF.

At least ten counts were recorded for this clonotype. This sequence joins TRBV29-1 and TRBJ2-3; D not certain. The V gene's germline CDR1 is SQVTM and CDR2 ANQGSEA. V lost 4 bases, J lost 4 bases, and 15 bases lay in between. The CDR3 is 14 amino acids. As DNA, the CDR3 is TGCAGCGTTGTTATCCCGCAGGTTGCAGATACGCAGTATTTT. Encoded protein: CSVVIPQVADTQYF.

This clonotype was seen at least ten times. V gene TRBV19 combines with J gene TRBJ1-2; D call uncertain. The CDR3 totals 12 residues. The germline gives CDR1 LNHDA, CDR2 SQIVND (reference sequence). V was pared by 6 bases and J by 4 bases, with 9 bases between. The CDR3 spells CASREEGYGYTF. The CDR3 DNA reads TGTGCCAGTAGGGAGGAGGGCTATGGCTACACCTTC.

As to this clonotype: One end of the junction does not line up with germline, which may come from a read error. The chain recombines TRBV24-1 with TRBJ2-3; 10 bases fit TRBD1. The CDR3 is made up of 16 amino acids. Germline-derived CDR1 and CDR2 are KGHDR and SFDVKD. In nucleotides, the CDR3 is TGTGTCACCAGTTCCCCCCGACAGGGGGCCGCAGATACGCAGTATTTT. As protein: CVTSSPRQGAADTQYF.

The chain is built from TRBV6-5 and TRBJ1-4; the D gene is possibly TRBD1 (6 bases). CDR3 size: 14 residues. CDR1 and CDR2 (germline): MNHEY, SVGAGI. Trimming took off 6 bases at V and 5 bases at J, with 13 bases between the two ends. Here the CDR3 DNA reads TGTGCCAGCAGGCAGAGGGGGGGGAATGAAAAACTGTTTTTT. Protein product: CASRQRGGNEKLFF.

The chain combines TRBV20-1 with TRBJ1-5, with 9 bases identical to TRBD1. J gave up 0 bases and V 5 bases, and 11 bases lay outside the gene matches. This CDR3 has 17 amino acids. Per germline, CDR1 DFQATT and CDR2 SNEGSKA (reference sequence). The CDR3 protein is CSAGTGQGGYSNQPQHF. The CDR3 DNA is TGCAGTGCTGGAACGGGACAGGGAGGTTATAGCAATCAGCCCCAGCATTTT.